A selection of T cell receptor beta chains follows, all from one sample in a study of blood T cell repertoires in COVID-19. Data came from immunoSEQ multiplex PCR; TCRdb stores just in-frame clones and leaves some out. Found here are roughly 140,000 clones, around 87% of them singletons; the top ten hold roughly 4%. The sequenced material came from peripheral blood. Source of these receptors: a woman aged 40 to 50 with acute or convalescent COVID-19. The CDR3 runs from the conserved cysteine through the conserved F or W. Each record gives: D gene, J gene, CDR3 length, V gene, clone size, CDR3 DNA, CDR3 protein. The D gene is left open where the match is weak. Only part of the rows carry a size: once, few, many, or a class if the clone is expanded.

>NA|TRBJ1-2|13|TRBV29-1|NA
TGCAGCGTCTTTATTACAGGGAAAAATGGCTACACCTTC
CSVFITGKNGYTF
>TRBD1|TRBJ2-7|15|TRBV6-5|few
TGTGCCAGCAGTTACTCGAGGCAGGGGGCATACGAGCAGTACTTC
CASSYSRQGAYEQYF
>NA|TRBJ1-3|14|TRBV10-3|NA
TGTGCCATCAGCGTTGGACAGCAAGGAAACACCATATATTTT
CAISVGQQGNTIYF
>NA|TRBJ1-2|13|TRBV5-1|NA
TGCGCCAGCAGCTTGGCCGAGGGCTATGGCTACACCTTC
CASSLAEGYGYTF
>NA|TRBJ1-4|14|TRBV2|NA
TGTGCCAGCAGGGGGGGAGTACTCAATGAAAAACTGTTTTTT
CASRGGVLNEKLFF
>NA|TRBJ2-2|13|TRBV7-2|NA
TGTGCCAGCAGCCCTTCTAGACCCGGGGAGCTGTTTTTT
CASSPSRPGELFF
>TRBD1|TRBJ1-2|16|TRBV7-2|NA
TGTGCCAGCAGCTTAATGACAGGGTATCTGAACTATGGCTACACCTTC
CASSLMTGYLNYGYTF
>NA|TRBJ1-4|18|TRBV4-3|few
TGCGCCAGCAGCCCCCGGGGAGGGATGGTGGCAACTAATGAAAAACTGTTTTTT
CASSPRGGMVATNEKLFF
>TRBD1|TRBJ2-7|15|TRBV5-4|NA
TGTGCCAGCAGCTCGCGGACAGGGGTCTCCTACGAGCAGTACTTC
CASSSRTGVSYEQYF
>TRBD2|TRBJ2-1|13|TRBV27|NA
TGTGCCTCCGGGAGGGGGACCTACAATGAGCAGTTCTTC
CASGRGTYNEQFF
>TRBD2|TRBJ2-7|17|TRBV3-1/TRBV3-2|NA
TGTGCCAGCAGCCAAGACTCGGAGACTAGCGGCCCCTACGAGCAGTACTTC
CASSQDSETSGPYEQYF
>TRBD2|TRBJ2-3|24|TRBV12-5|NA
TGTGCTAGTGGTCCCCGGGGCCCCCGGGACAGGGGCCGACTAGCGGGAGTCGAGGCGGATACGCAGTATTTT
CASGPRGPRDRGRLAGVEADTQYF
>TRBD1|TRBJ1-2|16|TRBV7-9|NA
TGTGCCAGCAGCAGCCCGGACAGGAACCCTCTCTATGGCTACACCTTC
CASSSPDRNPLYGYTF
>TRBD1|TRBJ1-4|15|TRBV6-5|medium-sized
TGTGCCAGCAGGTCCCCGGGACAGGGTGCCGAAAAACTGTTTTTT
CASRSPGQGAEKLFF
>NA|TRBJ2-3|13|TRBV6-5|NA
TGTGCCAGCAGTTACGCGCCTGCAGATACGCAGTATTTT
CASSYAPADTQYF
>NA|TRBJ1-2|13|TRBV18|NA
TGTGCCAGCTCACGAGCGAGCACAGGAGGCTACACCTTC
CASSRASTGGYTF
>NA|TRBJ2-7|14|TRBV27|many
TGTGCCAGCAGCCCCTACAGTCCGCCCTACGAGCAGTACTTC
CASSPYSPPYEQYF
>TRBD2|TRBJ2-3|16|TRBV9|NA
TGTGCCAGCAGCGAATGGACTAGCGGGGGAAGAGATACGCAGTATTTT
CASSEWTSGGRDTQYF
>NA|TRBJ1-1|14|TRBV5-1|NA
TGCGCCAGCAGCCCGGCCAGGGCGAACACTGAAGCTTTCTTT
CASSPARANTEAFF
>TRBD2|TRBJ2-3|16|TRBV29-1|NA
TGCAGCGTTGAGGTTTCCGGGGGGGCCCCATCGGATACGCAGTATTTT
CSVEVSGGAPSDTQYF
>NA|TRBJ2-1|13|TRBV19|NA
TGTGCCAGTAGTTTAGGGGGGACAATCGAGCAGTTCTTC
CASSLGGTIEQFF
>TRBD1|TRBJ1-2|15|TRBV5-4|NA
TGTGCCAGCAGCTTGGCCGACAGGGGATGGAAAGGCTACACCTTC
CASSLADRGWKGYTF
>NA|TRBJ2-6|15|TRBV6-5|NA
TGTGCCAGCAGTTACGACAGCTCTGGGGCCAACGTCCTGACTTTC
CASSYDSSGANVLTF
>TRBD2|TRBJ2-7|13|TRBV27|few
TGTGCCAGCAGTTTTAGCGGGAGCTACGAGCAGTACTTC
CASSFSGSYEQYF
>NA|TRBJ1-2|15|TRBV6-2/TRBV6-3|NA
TGTGCCAGCAGTTACCCTCAGACAGTCCCCTATGGCTACACCTTC
CASSYPQTVPYGYTF
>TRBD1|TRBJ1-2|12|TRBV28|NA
TGTGCCAGCAGTTTATATAACAGGGACAGATACTTC
CASSLYNRDRYF
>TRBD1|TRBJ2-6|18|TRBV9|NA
TGTGCCAGCAGCGTAGCTGGGACAGGGGGCCATGGGGCCAACGTCCTGACTTTC
CASSVAGTGGHGANVLTF
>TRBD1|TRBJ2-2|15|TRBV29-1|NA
TGCAGCGTTGGGATGCGACAGGGGGGAGCCGGGGAGCTGTTTTTT
CSVGMRQGGAGELFF
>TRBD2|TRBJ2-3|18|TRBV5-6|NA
TGTGCCAGCAGCTTGACATCCCTAGCGGGGAGGCACACAGATACGCAGTATTTT
CASSLTSLAGRHTDTQYF
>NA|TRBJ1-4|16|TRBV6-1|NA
TGTGCCAGCAGTGAAAGTGTGGGGAGCGGGGATGAAAAACTGTTTTTT
CASSESVGSGDEKLFF